The 9 T cell receptor beta chains below come from one sample, sequenced in a study of T cells after yellow fever vaccination. TCRdb processed the 5' RACE reads anew with MiXCR; each CDR3 protein has one entry. The sample records 300,000 to 400,000 distinct CDR3 sequences, 8.1% being singletons. The sample in question was PBMCs, obtained roughly 45 days after the first yellow fever vaccination. These receptors all come from a man in his late teens or twenties who received the YFV17D yellow fever vaccine.

This clonotype was counted a few times. This chain joins TRBV20-1 and TRBJ2-7; TRBD1 might be the D (5 bases). The CDR3 is 16 residues long. The germline CDR1 and CDR2 sequences are DFQATT and SNEGSKA (reference sequence). V lost 4 bases, J lost 5 bases, and 24 bases lay in between. CDR3 sequence reads: CSATQSTAGNPNEQYF. The DNA for the CDR3 is TGCAGTGCTACTCAATCAACGGCAGGGAACCCAAACGAGCAGTACTTC.

This clonotype appeared a few times. The chain is built from TRBV20-1 and TRBJ2-7; D perhaps matches TRBD2 (5 bases). The length of the CDR3 is 16 residues. With 0 bases removed from V and 2 bases from J, the gap between germline ends came to 17 bases. The germline V gene has CDR1 DFQATT and CDR2 SNEGSKA (reference sequence). The CDR3: CSARDSMRVGPYEQYV. CDR3 DNA: TGCAGTGCTAGAGATTCAATGCGGGTGGGTCCCTACGAGCAGTACGTC.

The J gene is TRBJ2-7, the V gene TRBV6-1, with unresolved D. The germline V and J ends were trimmed by 0 bases and 2 bases, with 5 bases remaining between them. The CDR3 runs to 13 residues. Germline V gene data show CDR1 as MNHNS and CDR2 as SASEGT. The CDR3 here is CASSEAETYEQYF. The CDR3 DNA follows: TGTGCCAGCAGTGAAGCGGAAACCTACGAGCAGTACTTC.

The chain employs TRBV7-2 and TRBJ1-5, with D hard to call. The CDR3 has 13 amino acids. Trimming left V 3 bases short and J 3 bases short, with 6 bases between. Germline CDR1 and CDR2: SGHTA and FQGNSA. CDR3 residues: CASSFSNNQPQHF. In nucleotides, the CDR3 is TGTGCCAGCAGCTTTTCCAACAATCAGCCCCAGCATTTT.

This clonotype was detected a few times. The chain links TRBV20-1 to TRBJ2-3; D could derive from TRBD1 or TRBD2 (5 bases each). V was shortened by 5 bases and J by 2 bases, with 17 bases between the two germline ends. Germline values: CDR1 DFQATT, CDR2 SNEGSKA (reference sequence). The CDR3 length is 15 residues. The CDR3 reads CSAPRSGTFTDTQYF. CDR3 nucleotide sequence: TGCAGTGCTCCGCGATCCGGGACCTTCACAGATACGCAGTATTTT.

The chain carries TRBV3-1 and TRBJ2-2; D not resolved. Germline CDR1 and CDR2: LGHDT and YNNKEL (reference sequence). The length of the CDR3 is 14 residues. Trimming removed 3 bases from V and 4 bases from J, with 9 bases in between. The CDR3 nucleotides are TGTGCCAGCAGCCATGGCAGACTCACCGGGGAGCTGTTTTTT. Translating gives CASSHGRLTGELFF. The full variable domain, completed using reference TRBV3-1 and TRBJ2-2, is DTAVSQTPKYLVTQMGNDKSIKCEQNLGHDTMYWYKQDSKKFLKIMFSYNNKELIINETVPNRFSPKSPDKAHLNLHINSLELGDSAVYFCASSHGRLTGELFFGEGSRLTVL.

In its sample, this clonotype was seen a few times. V and J are TRBV12-3 or TRBV12-4 and TRBJ1-4; 12 positions agree with TRBD1. The CDR3 spans 15 residues. V lost 4 bases, J lost 8 bases, and 5 bases stayed unmatched. In DNA form, the CDR3 reads TGTGCCAGCAGTTGGGGACAGGGGGCGCGGGAAAAACTGTTTTTT. Translating gives CASSWGQGAREKLFF.

In its sample, this clonotype was seen many times. The V call is TRBV5-1, the J call TRBJ1-4; 7 bases match TRBD1. With V trimmed by 3 bases and J by 4 bases, 3 bases remained unmatched. The CDR3 extends over 14 amino acids. Germline assignment: CDR1 SGHRS and CDR2 YFSETQ. In DNA, the CDR3 is TGCGCCAGCAGCTCGACAGGGAATAATGAAAAACTGTTTTTT. Translated, it gives CASSSTGNNEKLFF.

This clonotype has just a few counts. This chain connects TRBV27 to TRBJ2-3, with D maybe TRBD2 (5 bases). CDR1 MNHEY and CDR2 SMNVEV come from the germline V gene (reference sequence). The CDR3 has 12 amino acids. Trimming shortened V by 8 bases and J by 12 bases, and 18 bases separated the two germline ends. The CDR3 region has the DNA TGTGCCAGCGGTCCGACGGGATGGAGCCAGTATTTT. Translation: CASGPTGWSQYF.